This T cell receptor beta chain stems from a study of T cells in Graves' hyperthyroidism and ophthalmopathy. The study, taken as a whole, reports: Most thyroid-expanded clonotypes above 0.001 were also found in blood. Using 13 V-J features, a model discriminated ophthalmopathy from stable hyperthyroidism.

Template material for amplifying TCR beta CDR3 regions consisted of RNA transcripts. The TCR CDR3 was amplified in a first-round RT-PCR using the HTBI primer set. A single record per CDR3 protein comes from TCRdb applying MiXCR to the multiplex PCR reads. The sample has approximately 740,000 distinct CDR3 sequences, about 14% seen once. This clonotype was detected only once. Its antigen remains unknown. The receptor was derived from a woman aged 18-35 years with Graves' hyperthyroidism. The sequenced sample consisted of blood.

The CDR3 is CASSFETGGTNEQFF. CDR3 in DNA: TGCGCCAGCAGCTTTGAGACAGGGGGAACCAATGAGCAGTTCTTC. The V gene is TRBV5-1, the J gene TRBJ2-1; TRBD1 matches 9 bases. Germline CDR1 and CDR2: SGHRS and YFSETQ. V lost 2 bases to trimming and J lost 6 bases; unmatched junction nucleotides: 6. The CDR3 is 15 amino acids.